A selection of T cell receptor beta chains follows, all from one sample in a study of T-cell memory formation after mild COVID-19. Via MiXCR, TCRdb re-called the 5' RACE reads, giving one row per CDR3 protein. Of 300,000 to 400,000 distinct CDR3 sequences detected, roughly 13% appear once; the ten largest clones hold about 20%. The sequencing input was PBMCs or a T cell subset sorted from them (not recorded which). These receptors were taken from a young man who had mild COVID-19 (a few samples of this study predate the infection). Cell type and time point are not known. Each CDR3 is given with its conserved first and last residue. D genes are given only for firm matches. The size of a clone is reported for some rows only, either as once, few or many, or as a class for expanded clones.

clone_size: NA
d_call: TRBD1
j_call: TRBJ1-2
v_call: TRBV3-1
cdr3_nt: TGTGCCAGCAGCCAAGCTACAGGGGACTATGGCTACACCTTC
cdr3_aa: CASSQATGDYGYTF

clone_size: NA
d_call: TRBD1
j_call: TRBJ1-1
v_call: TRBV27
cdr3_nt: TGTGCCAGCAGTGTACTGACAGGGGGAGACACTGAAGCTTTCTTT
cdr3_aa: CASSVLTGGDTEAFF

clone_size: few
d_call: NA
j_call: TRBJ2-5
v_call: TRBV7-2
cdr3_nt: TGTGCCAGCAGCGTAGGAATTACCCAAGAGACCCAGTACTTC
cdr3_aa: CASSVGITQETQYF

clone_size: NA
d_call: NA
j_call: TRBJ1-1
v_call: TRBV10-3
cdr3_nt: TGTGCCATCAGTGAGTCACAGGGAGGCACTGAAGCTTTCTTT
cdr3_aa: CAISESQGGTEAFF

clone_size: NA
d_call: NA
j_call: TRBJ1-1
v_call: TRBV12-2
cdr3_nt: TGTGCAAGTCGCCACAACACTGAAGCTTTCTTT
cdr3_aa: CASRHNTEAFF

clone_size: many
d_call: NA
j_call: TRBJ1-1
v_call: TRBV18
cdr3_nt: TGTGCCAGCTCACCAGGGGCGGGCACTGAAGCTTTCTTT
cdr3_aa: CASSPGAGTEAFF

clone_size: few
d_call: NA
j_call: TRBJ1-2
v_call: TRBV6-6
cdr3_nt: TGTGCCAGCATCTTGGGGCGTAACTATGGCTACACCTTC
cdr3_aa: CASILGRNYGYTF

clone_size: NA
d_call: TRBD2
j_call: TRBJ2-1
v_call: TRBV20-1
cdr3_nt: TGCAGTGCTCCGCTAGCGGGGGGGTATGAGCAGTTCTTC
cdr3_aa: CSAPLAGGYEQFF

clone_size: few
d_call: NA
j_call: TRBJ2-5
v_call: TRBV7-9
cdr3_nt: TGTGCCAGCAGCTTAAACGGTTTGGGCCTTCAAGAGACCCAGTACTTC
cdr3_aa: CASSLNGLGLQETQYF

clone_size: few
d_call: NA
j_call: TRBJ1-6
v_call: TRBV4-1
cdr3_nt: TGCGCCAGCGCCCCTTTCGATAATTCACCCCTCCACTTT
cdr3_aa: CASAPFDNSPLHF

clone_size: NA
d_call: NA
j_call: TRBJ2-5
v_call: TRBV7-6
cdr3_nt: TGTGCCAGCAGCTTTAGGGGGTGGGGTATCGGAGATTCGGAGACCCAGTACTTC
cdr3_aa: CASSFRGWGIGDSETQYF

clone_size: NA
d_call: TRBD2
j_call: TRBJ2-3
v_call: TRBV7-2
cdr3_nt: TGTGCCAGCAGCTCCCCAGTTGCGGGGGTCCCAGATACGCAGTATTTT
cdr3_aa: CASSSPVAGVPDTQYF

clone_size: NA
d_call: TRBD2
j_call: TRBJ2-4
v_call: TRBV5-4
cdr3_nt: TGTGCCAGCAAAATAGCGGGGGGGACCAAAAACATTCAGTACTTC
cdr3_aa: CASKIAGGTKNIQYF

clone_size: NA
d_call: NA
j_call: TRBJ2-2
v_call: TRBV24-1
cdr3_nt: TGTGCCACCAGTGATTTACGGGGGCGAAGCTCCGGGGAGCTGTTTTTT
cdr3_aa: CATSDLRGRSSGELFF

clone_size: NA
d_call: TRBD1
j_call: TRBJ2-7
v_call: TRBV25-1
cdr3_nt: TGTGCCAGCACCTCGACAGGGGGCGCAGGCTACGAGCAGTACTTC
cdr3_aa: CASTSTGGAGYEQYF

clone_size: few
d_call: TRBD2
j_call: TRBJ2-1
v_call: TRBV2
cdr3_nt: TGTGCCAGCAGTGACCGGCAGCGGGGCTCCTACAATGAGCAGTTCTTC
cdr3_aa: CASSDRQRGSYNEQFF

clone_size: few
d_call: TRBD2
j_call: TRBJ2-3
v_call: TRBV5-5
cdr3_nt: TGTGCCAGCAGCTTGGGGACTAGCGGGGGGGCTAGTACGCAGTATTTT
cdr3_aa: CASSLGTSGGASTQYF

clone_size: few
d_call: NA
j_call: TRBJ1-1
v_call: TRBV6-6
cdr3_nt: TGTGCCAGCAGTTCCCGGACGCAATCTGAAGCTTTCTTT
cdr3_aa: CASSSRTQSEAFF

clone_size: many
d_call: NA
j_call: TRBJ2-1
v_call: TRBV7-3
cdr3_nt: TGTGCCAGCAGCTTAAAAGTCAGTAGCTCCTACAATGAGCAGTTCTTC
cdr3_aa: CASSLKVSSSYNEQFF

clone_size: few
d_call: NA
j_call: TRBJ1-2
v_call: TRBV6-5
cdr3_nt: TGTGCCAGCAGTTATAGCCCCCGGGGGGCGTTGAATGGCTACACCTTC
cdr3_aa: CASSYSPRGALNGYTF

clone_size: NA
d_call: NA
j_call: TRBJ2-2
v_call: TRBV21-1
cdr3_nt: TGTGCCAGCAGCAAAGATCGGATTGGCAGGGGGCAAACCGGGGAGCTGTTTTTT
cdr3_aa: CASSKDRIGRGQTGELFF

clone_size: NA
d_call: NA
j_call: TRBJ2-5
v_call: TRBV20-1
cdr3_nt: TGCAGTGCTAGAGATCCTAGGGCAGCCCAAGAGACCCAGTACTTC
cdr3_aa: CSARDPRAAQETQYF

clone_size: NA
d_call: TRBD1
j_call: TRBJ2-2
v_call: TRBV24-1
cdr3_nt: TGTGCCACCAGTGATCCAGGGGGCGCCGCCGGGGAGCTGTTTTTT
cdr3_aa: CATSDPGGAAGELFF

clone_size: NA
d_call: TRBD1
j_call: TRBJ1-1
v_call: TRBV12-3/TRBV12-4
cdr3_nt: TGTGCCAGCAGTTTATTGTTTCGCGTAGGACAGGCGAACACTGAAGCTTTCTTT
cdr3_aa: CASSLLFRVGQANTEAFF

clone_size: few
d_call: NA
j_call: TRBJ1-2
v_call: TRBV7-2
cdr3_nt: TGTGCCAGCAGCTTCCACGCGCAGGCTCAAGGCTACACCTTC
cdr3_aa: CASSFHAQAQGYTF

clone_size: few
d_call: NA
j_call: TRBJ2-1
v_call: TRBV18
cdr3_nt: TGTGCCAGCTCACCGCGTTCAATAATAACTGAGCAGTTCTTC
cdr3_aa: CASSPRSIITEQFF

clone_size: few
d_call: TRBD1
j_call: TRBJ1-1
v_call: TRBV20-1
cdr3_nt: TGCAGTGCTCGGGACTATTACAGGGGCGTGAACACTGAAGCTTTCTTT
cdr3_aa: CSARDYYRGVNTEAFF

clone_size: few
d_call: NA
j_call: TRBJ2-1
v_call: TRBV2
cdr3_nt: TGTGCCAGCGTGTGGACAGTACTCACAAGTGAGCAGTTCTTC
cdr3_aa: CASVWTVLTSEQFF

clone_size: few
d_call: NA
j_call: TRBJ1-1
v_call: TRBV5-1
cdr3_nt: TGCGCCAGCAGCTTACCCCCTGAAGCTTTCTTT
cdr3_aa: CASSLPPEAFF

clone_size: few
d_call: NA
j_call: TRBJ2-5
v_call: TRBV15
cdr3_nt: TGTGCCACCAGCAGCCCCGGGAGCCAAGAGACCCAGTACTTC
cdr3_aa: CATSSPGSQETQYF

clone_size: NA
d_call: NA
j_call: TRBJ2-3
v_call: TRBV7-9
cdr3_nt: TGTGCCAGCAGCTTAGAGGGGGTTGCAGATACGCAGTATTTT
cdr3_aa: CASSLEGVADTQYF

clone_size: few
d_call: TRBD1
j_call: TRBJ2-3
v_call: TRBV7-9
cdr3_nt: TGTGCCAGCAGCCGCGCACAGGGGGCCGACACAGATACGCAGTATTTT
cdr3_aa: CASSRAQGADTDTQYF

clone_size: many
d_call: NA
j_call: TRBJ1-6
v_call: TRBV20-1
cdr3_nt: TGCAGTGCAGCAAGAGGGAGCTCCTATAATTCACCCCTCCACTTT
cdr3_aa: CSAARGSSYNSPLHF

clone_size: many
d_call: NA
j_call: TRBJ1-1
v_call: TRBV6-5
cdr3_nt: TGTGCCAGCACGTCCGGGGGGAACACTGAAGCTTTCTTT
cdr3_aa: CASTSGGNTEAFF

clone_size: NA
d_call: NA
j_call: TRBJ2-3
v_call: TRBV5-1
cdr3_nt: TGCGCCAGCAGCTTGGGGGGCCAGGTAGATACGCAGTATTTT
cdr3_aa: CASSLGGQVDTQYF

clone_size: NA
d_call: TRBD2
j_call: TRBJ2-5
v_call: TRBV4-3
cdr3_nt: TGCGCCTCCAGCGGGGGGCCCCAGGAGACCCAGTACTTC
cdr3_aa: CASSGGPQETQYF

clone_size: NA
d_call: NA
j_call: TRBJ1-1
v_call: TRBV9
cdr3_nt: TGTGCCAGCAGCGTAGAGGAGGAGGGGGTAGCTTTCTTT
cdr3_aa: CASSVEEEGVAFF

clone_size: few
d_call: NA
j_call: TRBJ2-3
v_call: TRBV5-1
cdr3_nt: TGCGCCAGCAGCGTAGCAACGGGTGGGTATGGAGATACGCAGTATTTT
cdr3_aa: CASSVATGGYGDTQYF

clone_size: NA
d_call: TRBD1
j_call: TRBJ1-5
v_call: TRBV18
cdr3_nt: TGTGCCAGCTCACGGGGGGACAGGGGGCAAAATCAGCCCCAGCATTTT
cdr3_aa: CASSRGDRGQNQPQHF

clone_size: NA
d_call: TRBD1
j_call: TRBJ1-2
v_call: TRBV5-1
cdr3_nt: TGCGCCAGCAGCCTCGGGACAGGGGATACCTATGGCTACACCTTC
cdr3_aa: CASSLGTGDTYGYTF

clone_size: few
d_call: TRBD1
j_call: TRBJ2-7
v_call: TRBV7-2
cdr3_nt: TGTGCCAGCAGCTTCAACCACAGGGGAACCTACGAGCAGTACTTC
cdr3_aa: CASSFNHRGTYEQYF

clone_size: NA
d_call: NA
j_call: TRBJ2-5
v_call: TRBV7-2
cdr3_nt: TGTGCCAGCAGCTTAAGGCGGCAAGAGACCCAGTACTTC
cdr3_aa: CASSLRRQETQYF